The clone carrying this TCR beta chain occurred a few times. Its antigen is not identified. This entry is derived from a study of T cell responses to AZD1222 COVID-19 vaccine. The table came from immunoSEQ multiplex PCR; TCRdb's copy has only in-frame clones and leaves some out. The sample lists around 95,000 clones; around 87% were seen once. Study findings and constraints: Breadth and depth of Spike-specific TCRs rose after two AZD1222 doses. Among vaccine-associated CD4 TCRs, coverage spanned spike, with dominance at 160-218 and 743-854.

The V end lost 1 base, the J end lost 4 bases, and 7 bases lay between the germline ends. The CDR3 runs 13 residues. The germline gives CDR1 LGHDT, CDR2 YNNKEL (reference sequence). The chain couples TRBV3-1 (or the pseudogene TRBV3-2) to TRBJ1-2; D remains ambiguous. The starting material was peripheral blood, obtained on day 0 of MenACWY control vaccination. The TCR comes from an adult in good health. CDR3 DNA: TGTGCCAGCAGCCAAGGCGGAGGCTATGGCTACACCTTC. This encodes CASSQGGGYGYTF.